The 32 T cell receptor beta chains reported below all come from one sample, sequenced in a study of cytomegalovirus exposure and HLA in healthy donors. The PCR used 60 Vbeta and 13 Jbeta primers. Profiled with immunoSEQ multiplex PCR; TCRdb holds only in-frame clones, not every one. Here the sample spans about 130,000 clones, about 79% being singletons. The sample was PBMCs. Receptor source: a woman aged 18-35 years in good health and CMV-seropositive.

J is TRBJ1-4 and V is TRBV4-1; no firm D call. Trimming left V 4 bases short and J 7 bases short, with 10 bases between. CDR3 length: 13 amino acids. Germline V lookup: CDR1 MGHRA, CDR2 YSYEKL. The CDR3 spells CASSPLRSEKLFF. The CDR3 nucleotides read TGCGCCAGCAGCCCCCTCCGGAGTGAAAAACTGTTTTTT.

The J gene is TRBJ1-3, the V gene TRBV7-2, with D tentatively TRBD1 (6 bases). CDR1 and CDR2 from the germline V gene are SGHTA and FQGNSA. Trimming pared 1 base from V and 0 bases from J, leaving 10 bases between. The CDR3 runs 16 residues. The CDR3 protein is CASSLGGGGSGNTIYF. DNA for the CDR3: TGTGCCAGCAGCTTAGGGGGAGGGGGCTCTGGAAACACCATATATTTT.

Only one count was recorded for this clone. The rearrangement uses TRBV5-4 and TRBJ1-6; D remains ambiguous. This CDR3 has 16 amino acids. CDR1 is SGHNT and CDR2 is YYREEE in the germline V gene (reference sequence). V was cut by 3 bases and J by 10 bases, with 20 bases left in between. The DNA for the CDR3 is TGTGCCAGCAGCTCCGACTCGGCTAATCTGGTATCACCCCTCCACTTT. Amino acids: CASSSDSANLVSPLHF.

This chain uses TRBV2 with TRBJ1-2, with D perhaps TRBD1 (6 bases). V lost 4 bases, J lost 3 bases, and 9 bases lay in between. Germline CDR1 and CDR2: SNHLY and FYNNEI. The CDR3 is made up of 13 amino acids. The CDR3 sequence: CASSVDSYYGYTF. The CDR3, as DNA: TGTGCCAGCAGTGTGGACAGTTACTATGGCTACACCTTC.

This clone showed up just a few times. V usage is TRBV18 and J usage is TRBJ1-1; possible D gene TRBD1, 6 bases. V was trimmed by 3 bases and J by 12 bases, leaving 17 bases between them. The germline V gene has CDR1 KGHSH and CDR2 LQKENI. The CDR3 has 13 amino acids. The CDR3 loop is CASSPGGQASPFF. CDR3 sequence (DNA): TGTGCCAGCTCACCGGGGGGGCAGGCATCGCCTTTCTTT.

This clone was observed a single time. The CDR3 DNA follows: TGTGCCAGCAGCCTCGACAGGAGATCTGGAAACACCATATATTTT. Translated, it gives CASSLDRRSGNTIYF. J is TRBJ1-3 and V is TRBV6-5, with D possibly matching TRBD1 (6 bases). CDR1 is MNHEY and CDR2 is SVGAGI in the germline V gene. The CDR3 is made up of 15 amino acids. Between the trimmed V and J ends, which lost 6 bases and 1 base, there was a span of 13 bases.

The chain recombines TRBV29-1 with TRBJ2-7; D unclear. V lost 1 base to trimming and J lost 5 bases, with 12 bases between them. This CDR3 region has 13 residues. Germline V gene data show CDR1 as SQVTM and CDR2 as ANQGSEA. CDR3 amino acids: CSVEVPLQNEQYF. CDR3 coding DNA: TGCAGCGTTGAAGTTCCTCTGCAGAACGAGCAGTACTTC.

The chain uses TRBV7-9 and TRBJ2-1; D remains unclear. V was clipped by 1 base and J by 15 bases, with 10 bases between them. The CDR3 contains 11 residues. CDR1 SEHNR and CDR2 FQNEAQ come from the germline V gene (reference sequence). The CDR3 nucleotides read TGTGCCAGCAGCTTAGGTGGCCTAGGGTTCTTC. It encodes CASSLGGLGFF.

The chain's CDR3 is CASSPKGAGGSYEQYF. CDR3 in DNA: TGTGCCAGCAGCCCCAAAGGAGCGGGGGGCTCCTACGAGCAGTACTTC. V is TRBV16 and J is TRBJ2-7; 9 nucleotides line up with TRBD2. Germline V gene data show CDR1 as KGHSY and CDR2 as FQNENV. The CDR3 loop spans 16 amino acids. With 4 bases clipped from V and 0 bases from J, the junction kept 7 bases outside the gene matches.

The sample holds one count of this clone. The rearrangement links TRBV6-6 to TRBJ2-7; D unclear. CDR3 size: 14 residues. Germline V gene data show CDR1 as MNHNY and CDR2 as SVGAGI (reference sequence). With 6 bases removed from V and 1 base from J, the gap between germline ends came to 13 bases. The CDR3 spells CASRSYEQSYEQYF. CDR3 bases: TGTGCCAGCAGGAGTTACGAGCAATCCTACGAGCAGTACTTC.

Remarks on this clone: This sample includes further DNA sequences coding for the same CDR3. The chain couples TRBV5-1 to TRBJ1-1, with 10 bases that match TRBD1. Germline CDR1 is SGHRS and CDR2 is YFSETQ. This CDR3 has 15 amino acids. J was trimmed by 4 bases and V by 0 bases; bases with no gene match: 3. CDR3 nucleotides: TGCGCCAGCAGCTTGGCCGGACAGGGGGGCACTGAAGCTTTCTTT. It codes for CASSLAGQGGTEAFF.

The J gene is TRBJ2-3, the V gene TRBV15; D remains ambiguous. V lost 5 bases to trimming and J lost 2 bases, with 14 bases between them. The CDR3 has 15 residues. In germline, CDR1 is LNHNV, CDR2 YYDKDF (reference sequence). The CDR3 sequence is CATSDPMGATDTQYF. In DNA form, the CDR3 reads TGTGCCACCAGCGACCCGATGGGCGCCACAGATACGCAGTATTTT.

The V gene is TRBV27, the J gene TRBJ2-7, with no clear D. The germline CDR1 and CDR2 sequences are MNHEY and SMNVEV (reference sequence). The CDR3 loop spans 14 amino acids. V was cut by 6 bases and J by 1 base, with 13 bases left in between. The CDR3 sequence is CASRLEGRSYEQYF. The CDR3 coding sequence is TGTGCCAGCAGGTTGGAAGGCAGGTCCTACGAGCAGTACTTC.

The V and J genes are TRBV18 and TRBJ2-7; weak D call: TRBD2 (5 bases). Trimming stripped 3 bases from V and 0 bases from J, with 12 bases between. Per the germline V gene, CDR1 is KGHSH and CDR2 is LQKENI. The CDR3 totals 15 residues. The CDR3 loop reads CASSPYGESSYEQYF. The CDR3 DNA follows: TGTGCCAGCTCACCTTACGGGGAGAGCTCCTACGAGCAGTACTTC. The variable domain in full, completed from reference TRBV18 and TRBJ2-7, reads NAGVMQNPRHLVRRRGQEARLRCSPMKGHSHVYWYRQLPEEGLKFMVYLQKENIIDESGMPKERFSAEFPKEGPSILRIQQVVRGDSAAYFCASSPYGESSYEQYFGPGTRLTVT.

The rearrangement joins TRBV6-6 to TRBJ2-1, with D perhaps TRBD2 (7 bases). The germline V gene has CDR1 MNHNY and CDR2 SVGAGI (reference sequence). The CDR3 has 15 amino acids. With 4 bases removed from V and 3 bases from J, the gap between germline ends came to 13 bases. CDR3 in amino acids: CASSLGGGGYNEQFF. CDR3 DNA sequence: TGTGCCAGCAGTTTAGGGGGGGGTGGCTACAATGAGCAGTTCTTC.

The DNA for the CDR3 is TGCAGCACAGGGAACTCCTACGAGCAGTACTTC. Residues: CSTGNSYEQYF. V usage is TRBV29-1 and J usage is TRBJ2-7, with D tentatively TRBD1 (6 bases). Germline values: CDR1 SQVTM, CDR2 ANQGSEA. CDR3 size: 11 residues. Trimming left V 8 bases short and J 0 bases short, with 8 bases between.

DNA of the CDR3: TGTGCCAGCAGCCCCTCGTCGGGGGGGGCCCGCACAGATACGCAGTATTTT. Residues: CASSPSSGGARTDTQYF. The gene calls are TRBV11-3 and TRBJ2-3, with TRBD2 matching over 8 bases. There are 17 residues in the CDR3. Germline CDR1 is SGHNT and CDR2 is YENEEA. The junction had 11 bases not matched to a gene; V was cut back by 5 bases and J by 1 base.

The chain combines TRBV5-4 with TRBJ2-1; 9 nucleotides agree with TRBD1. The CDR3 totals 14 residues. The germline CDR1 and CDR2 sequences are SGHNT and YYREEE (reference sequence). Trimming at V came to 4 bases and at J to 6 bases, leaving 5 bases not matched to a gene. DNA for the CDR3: TGTGCCAGCAGCCTAGGACAGGGGCCCAATGAGCAGTTCTTC. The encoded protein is CASSLGQGPNEQFF.

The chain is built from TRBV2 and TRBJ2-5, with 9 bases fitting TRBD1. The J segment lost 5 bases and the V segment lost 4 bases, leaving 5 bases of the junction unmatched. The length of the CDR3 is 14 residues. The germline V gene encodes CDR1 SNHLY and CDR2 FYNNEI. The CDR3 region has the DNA TGTGCCAGCAGTGCCGGGACAGGGTGGGAGACCCAGTACTTC. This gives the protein CASSAGTGWETQYF. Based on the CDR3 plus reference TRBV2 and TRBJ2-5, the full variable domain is EPEVTQTPSHQVTQMGQEVILRCVPISNHLYFYWYRQILGQKVEFLVSFYNNEISEKSEIFDDQFSVERPDGSNFTLKIRSTKLEDSAMYFCASSAGTGWETQYFGPGTRLLVL.

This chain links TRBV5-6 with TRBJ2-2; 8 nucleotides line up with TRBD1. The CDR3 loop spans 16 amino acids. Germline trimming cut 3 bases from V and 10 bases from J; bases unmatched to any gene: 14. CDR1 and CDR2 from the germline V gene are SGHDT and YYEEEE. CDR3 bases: TGTGCCAGCAGCTCTCCCTTCGGCAGGGGGCAGGAGGAGCTGTTTTTT. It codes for CASSSPFGRGQEELFF.

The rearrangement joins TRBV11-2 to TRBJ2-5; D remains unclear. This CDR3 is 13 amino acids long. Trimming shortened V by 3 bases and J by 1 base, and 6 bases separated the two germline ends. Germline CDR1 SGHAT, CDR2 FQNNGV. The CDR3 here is CASSFAGQETQYF. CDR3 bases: TGTGCCAGCAGCTTTGCAGGCCAAGAGACCCAGTACTTC. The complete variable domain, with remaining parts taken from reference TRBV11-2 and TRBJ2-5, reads EAGVAQSPRYKIIEKRQSVAFWCNPISGHATLYWYQQILGQGPKLLIQFQNNGVVDDSQLPKDRFSAERLKGVDSTLKIQPAKLEDSAVYLCASSFAGQETQYFGPGTRLLVL.

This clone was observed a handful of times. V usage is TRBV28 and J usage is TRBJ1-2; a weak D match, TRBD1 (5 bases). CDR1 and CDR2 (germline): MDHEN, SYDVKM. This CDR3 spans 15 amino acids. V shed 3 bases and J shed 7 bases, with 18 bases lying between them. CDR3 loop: CASSLGDRGIGGYTF. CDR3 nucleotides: TGTGCCAGCAGTTTGGGGGACCGGGGGATAGGTGGCTACACCTTC.

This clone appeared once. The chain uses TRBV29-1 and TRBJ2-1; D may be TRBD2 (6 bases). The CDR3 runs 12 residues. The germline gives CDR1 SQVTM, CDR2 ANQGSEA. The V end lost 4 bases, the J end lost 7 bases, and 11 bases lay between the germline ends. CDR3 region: CSVGSSGNEQFF. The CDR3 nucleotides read TGCAGCGTTGGCAGTAGCGGAAATGAGCAGTTCTTC.

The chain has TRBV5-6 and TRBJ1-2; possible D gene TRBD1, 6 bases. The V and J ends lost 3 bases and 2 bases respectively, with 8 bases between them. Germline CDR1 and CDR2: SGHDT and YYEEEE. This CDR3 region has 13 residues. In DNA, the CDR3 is TGTGCCAGCAGCTCCCAGGGGAACTATGGCTACACCTTC. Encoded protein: CASSSQGNYGYTF.

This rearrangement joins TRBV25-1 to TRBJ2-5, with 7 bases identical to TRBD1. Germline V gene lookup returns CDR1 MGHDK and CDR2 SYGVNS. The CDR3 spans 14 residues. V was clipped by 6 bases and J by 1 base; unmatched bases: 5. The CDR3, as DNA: TGTGCCAGCAGGAACGACAGGGTCCAAGAGACCCAGTACTTC. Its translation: CASRNDRVQETQYF.

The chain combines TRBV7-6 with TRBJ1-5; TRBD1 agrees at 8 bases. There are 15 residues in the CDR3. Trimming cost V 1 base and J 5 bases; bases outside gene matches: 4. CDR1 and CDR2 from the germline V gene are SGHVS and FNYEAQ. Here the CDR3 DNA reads TGTGCCAGCAGCTTAGGGACAGGGAAAGATCAGCCCCAGCATTTT. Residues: CASSLGTGKDQPQHF.

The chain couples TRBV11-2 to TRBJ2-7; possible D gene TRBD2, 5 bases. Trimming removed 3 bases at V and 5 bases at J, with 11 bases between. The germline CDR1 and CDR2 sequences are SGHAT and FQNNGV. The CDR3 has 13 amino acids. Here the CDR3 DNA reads TGTGCCAGCAGCTTCGGGTACGGGGACGAGCAGTACTTC. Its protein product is CASSFGYGDEQYF.

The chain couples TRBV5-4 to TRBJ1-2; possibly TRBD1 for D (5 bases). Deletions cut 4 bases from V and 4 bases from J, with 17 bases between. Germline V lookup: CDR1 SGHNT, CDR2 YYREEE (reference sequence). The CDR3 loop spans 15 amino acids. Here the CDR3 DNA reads TGTGCCAGCAGCCTAAGGGACGGAGGGGTCTATGGCTACACCTTC. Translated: CASSLRDGGVYGYTF. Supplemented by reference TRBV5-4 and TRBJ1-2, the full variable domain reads ETGVTQSPTHLIKTRGQQVTLRCSSQSGHNTVSWYQQALGQGPQFIFQYYREEENGRGNFPPRFSGLQFPNYSSELNVNALELDDSALYLCASSLRDGGVYGYTFGSGTRLTVV.

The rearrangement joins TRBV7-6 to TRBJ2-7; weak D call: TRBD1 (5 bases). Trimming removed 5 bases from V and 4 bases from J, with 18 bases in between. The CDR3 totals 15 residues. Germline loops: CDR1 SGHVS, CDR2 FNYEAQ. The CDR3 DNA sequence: TGTGCCAGCAGCGCTTTTTTGGGGCCCCCTTACGAGCAGTACTTC. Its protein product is CASSAFLGPPYEQYF.

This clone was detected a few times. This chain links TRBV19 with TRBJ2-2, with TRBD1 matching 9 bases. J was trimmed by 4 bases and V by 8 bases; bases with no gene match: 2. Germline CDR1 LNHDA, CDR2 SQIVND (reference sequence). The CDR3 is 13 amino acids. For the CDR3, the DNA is TGTGCCAGTTCGACAGGGGGCACCGGGGAGCTGTTTTTT. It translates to CASSTGGTGELFF.

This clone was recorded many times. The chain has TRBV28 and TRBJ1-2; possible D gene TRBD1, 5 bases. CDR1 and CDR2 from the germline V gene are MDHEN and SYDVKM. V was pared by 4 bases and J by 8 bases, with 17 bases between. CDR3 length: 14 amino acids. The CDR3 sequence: CASSWGYRREGYTF. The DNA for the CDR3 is TGTGCCAGCAGTTGGGGATACAGGCGAGAAGGCTACACCTTC.

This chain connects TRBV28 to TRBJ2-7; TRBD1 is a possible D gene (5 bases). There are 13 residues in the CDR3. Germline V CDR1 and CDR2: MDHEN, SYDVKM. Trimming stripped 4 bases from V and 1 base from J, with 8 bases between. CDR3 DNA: TGTGCCAGCAGTTCGGACACGTCCTACGAGCAGTACTTC. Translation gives CASSSDTSYEQYF. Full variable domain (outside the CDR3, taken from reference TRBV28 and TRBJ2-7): DVKVTQSSRYLVKRTGEKVFLECVQDMDHENMFWYRQDPGLGLRLIYFSYDVKMKEKGDIPEGYSVSREKKERFSLILESASTNQTSMYLCASSSDTSYEQYFGPGTRLTVT.